Sequencing of this T cell receptor (beta chain) was carried out in a study of T cell responses to AZD1222 COVID-19 vaccine. The CDR3 runs to 11 residues. CDR1 is DFQATT and CDR2 is SNEGSKA in the germline V gene (reference sequence). Trimming stripped 5 bases from V and 7 bases from J, with 12 bases between. Using immunoSEQ multiplex PCR, the repertoire was profiled, and TCRdb retains in-frame clones only, with some absent. The sample holds some 130,000 clones, 86% seen once. A remark on this clone: As yet, its antigen is unknown.

Study-level results: CD4 TCRs associated with vaccination spanned spike, dominating at 160-218 and 743-854. The donor group comprised mostly white British people and more females; the analysis possibly underestimated clonal diversity. Within unmutated variant regions lay the reported targets of nearly half of spike-specific TCRs.

The chain carries TRBV20-1 and TRBJ2-7; D ambiguous. This receptor was obtained from an adult in good health. Sequencing used peripheral blood, obtained on day 0 of AZD1222 vaccination. CDR3 residues: CSAFFSVEQYF. The CDR3 DNA reads as TGCAGTGCTTTCTTCTCAGTAGAGCAGTACTTC.